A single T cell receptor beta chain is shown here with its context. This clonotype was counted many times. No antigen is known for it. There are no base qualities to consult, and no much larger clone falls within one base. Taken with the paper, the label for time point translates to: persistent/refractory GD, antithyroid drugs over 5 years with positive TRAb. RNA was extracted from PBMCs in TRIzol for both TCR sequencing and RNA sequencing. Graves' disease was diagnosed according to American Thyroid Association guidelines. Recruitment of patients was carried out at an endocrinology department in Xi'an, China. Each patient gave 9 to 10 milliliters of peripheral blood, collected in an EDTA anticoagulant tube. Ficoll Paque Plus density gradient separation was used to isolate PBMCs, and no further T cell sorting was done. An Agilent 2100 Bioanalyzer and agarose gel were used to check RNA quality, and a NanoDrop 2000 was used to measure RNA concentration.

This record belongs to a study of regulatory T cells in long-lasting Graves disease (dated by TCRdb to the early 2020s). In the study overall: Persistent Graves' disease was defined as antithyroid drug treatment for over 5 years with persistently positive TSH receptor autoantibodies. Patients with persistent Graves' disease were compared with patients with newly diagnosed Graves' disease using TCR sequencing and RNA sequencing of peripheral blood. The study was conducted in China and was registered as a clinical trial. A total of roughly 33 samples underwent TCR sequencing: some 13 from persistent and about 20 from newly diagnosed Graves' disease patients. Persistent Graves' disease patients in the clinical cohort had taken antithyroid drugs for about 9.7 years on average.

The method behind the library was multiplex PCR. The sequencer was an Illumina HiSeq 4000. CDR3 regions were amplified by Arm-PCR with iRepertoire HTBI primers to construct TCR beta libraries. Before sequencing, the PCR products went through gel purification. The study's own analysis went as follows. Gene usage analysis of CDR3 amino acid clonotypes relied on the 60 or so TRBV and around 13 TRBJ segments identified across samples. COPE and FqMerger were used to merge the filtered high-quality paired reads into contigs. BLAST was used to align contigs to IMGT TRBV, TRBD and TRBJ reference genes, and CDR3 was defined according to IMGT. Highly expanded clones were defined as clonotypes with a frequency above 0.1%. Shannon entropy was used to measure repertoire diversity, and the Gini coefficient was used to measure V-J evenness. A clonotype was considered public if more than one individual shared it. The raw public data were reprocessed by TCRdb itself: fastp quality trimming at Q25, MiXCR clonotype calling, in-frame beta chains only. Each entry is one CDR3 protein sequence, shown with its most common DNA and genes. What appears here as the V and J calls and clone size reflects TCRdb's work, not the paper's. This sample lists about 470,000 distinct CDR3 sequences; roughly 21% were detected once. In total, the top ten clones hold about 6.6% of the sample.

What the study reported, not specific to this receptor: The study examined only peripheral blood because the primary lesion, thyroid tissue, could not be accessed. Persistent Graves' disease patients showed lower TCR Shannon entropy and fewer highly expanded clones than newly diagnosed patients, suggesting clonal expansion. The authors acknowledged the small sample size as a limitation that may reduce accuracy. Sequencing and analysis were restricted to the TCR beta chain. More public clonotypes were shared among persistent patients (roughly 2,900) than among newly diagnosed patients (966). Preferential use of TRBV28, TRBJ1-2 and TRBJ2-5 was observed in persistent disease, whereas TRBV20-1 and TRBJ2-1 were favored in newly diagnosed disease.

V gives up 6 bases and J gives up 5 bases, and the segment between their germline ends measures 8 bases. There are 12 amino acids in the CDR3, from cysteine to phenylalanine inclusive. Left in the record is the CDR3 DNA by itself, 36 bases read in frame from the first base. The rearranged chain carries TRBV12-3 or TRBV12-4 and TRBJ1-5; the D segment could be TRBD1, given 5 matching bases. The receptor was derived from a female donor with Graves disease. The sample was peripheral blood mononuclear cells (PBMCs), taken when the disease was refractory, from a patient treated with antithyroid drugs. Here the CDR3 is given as CASRIQDQPQHF. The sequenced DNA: TGTGCCAGCAGGATACAGGATCAGCCCCAGCATTTT.